Shown below are 15 T cell receptor beta chains from a single sample sequenced in a study of shared clonotypes between healthy human individuals. Libraries were prepared by immunoSEQ multiplex PCR; TCRdb keeps only in-frame clonotypes and omits some of them. Among nearly 1 million clones listed, approximately 80% were seen once. Sequenced: memory CD4+ T cells sorted from blood. Subset: CD45RA-negative fraction. These receptors were collected from a man aged 18 to 30 in good health.

The genes are TRBV30 and TRBJ1-5, with D tentatively TRBD1 (5 bases). The CDR3 runs to 14 residues. V was trimmed by 0 bases and J by 4 bases, leaving 10 bases between them. Germline assignment: CDR1 GTSNPN and CDR2 SVGIG (reference sequence). The CDR3 spells CAWSVAGGNQPQHF. The CDR3 DNA is TGTGCCTGGAGTGTTGCCGGGGGGAATCAGCCCCAGCATTTT.

This sequence joins TRBV7-9 and TRBJ2-7, with D maybe TRBD1 (5 bases). CDR3 length: 13 residues. V gave up 5 bases and J gave up 4 bases, with 12 bases separating them. Germline loops: CDR1 SEHNR, CDR2 FQNEAQ (reference sequence). The CDR3 DNA follows: TGTGCCAGCAGCCCCCCAACAGGATACGAGCAGTACTTC. It encodes CASSPPTGYEQYF.

The V gene is TRBV7-3, the J gene TRBJ2-2; 8 positions match TRBD1. CDR1 and CDR2 from the germline V gene are SGHTA and FQGTGA. This CDR3 has 16 residues. The V and J ends lost 5 bases and 4 bases, in that order; junction bases with no gene match: 9. CDR3 protein: CASSLGTGGRTGELFF. CDR3 DNA: TGTGCCAGCAGCCTCGGGACAGGAGGCCGCACCGGGGAGCTGTTTTTT.

The J gene is TRBJ2-1, the V gene TRBV7-6, with 9 nucleotides matching TRBD2. V shed 4 bases, J shed 6 bases, and the junction held 13 bases outside the gene matches. Germline lookup yields CDR1 SGHVS and CDR2 FNYEAQ. The CDR3 loop spans 17 amino acids. This chain's CDR3 is CASSSTLKSGGFNEQFF. The CDR3 DNA reads as TGTGCCAGCAGCTCAACCCTCAAAAGCGGGGGGTTCAATGAGCAGTTCTTC.

The rearrangement uses TRBV7-8 and TRBJ1-1; no reliable D call. CDR1 and CDR2 (germline): SGHVS, FQNEAQ. There are 15 residues in the CDR3. The V end lost 3 bases, the J end lost 3 bases, and 14 bases lay between the germline ends. In DNA, the CDR3 is TGTGCCAGCAGCTTGACTTATCGGGAGGACACTGAAGCTTTCTTT. It translates to CASSLTYREDTEAFF.

The chain couples TRBV19 to TRBJ2-2, with D tentatively TRBD1 or TRBD2 (6 bases each). V was cut by 3 bases and J by 1 base, with 15 bases left in between. Germline CDR1 LNHDA, CDR2 SQIVND (reference sequence). This CDR3 contains 17 residues. The CDR3: CASSISLGGQNTGELFF. The CDR3 nucleotides read TGTGCCAGTAGTATCTCCCTCGGGGGACAGAACACCGGGGAGCTGTTTTTT. Full variable domain (rest looked up from reference TRBV19 and TRBJ2-2): DGGITQSPKYLFRKEGQNVTLSCEQNLNHDAMYWYRQDPGQGLRLIYYSQIVNDFQKGDIAEGYSVSREKKESFPLTVTSAQKNPTAFYLCASSISLGGQNTGELFFGEGSRLTVL.

Concerning this clone: Other DNA variants within this sample encode the same CDR3. V gene TRBV10-3 combines with J gene TRBJ2-1; D possibly corresponds to TRBD2 (6 bases). CDR1 is ENHRY, CDR2 SYGVKD, per germline. There are 14 residues in the CDR3. V lost 0 bases and J lost 7, with 10 bases in between. This CDR3 is CAISESGGANEQFF. The CDR3 DNA is TGTGCCATCAGTGAGTCAGGAGGGGCGAATGAGCAGTTCTTC.

In its sample, this clone was seen a few times. This chain links TRBV11-2 with TRBJ2-3; 8 nucleotides agree with TRBD2. The CDR3 covers 18 residues. V was clipped by 0 bases and J by 4 bases; unmatched bases: 12. Germline V gene sequence: CDR1 SGHAT, CDR2 FQNNGV. The CDR3 DNA follows: TGTGCCAGCAGCTTAGATTCGGCGGGAGGCGCAAGAGCAGATACGCAGTATTTT. Translated, it gives CASSLDSAGGARADTQYF.

V gene TRBV30 combines with J gene TRBJ2-7; a possible D gene is TRBD1 (6 bases). V lost 2 bases and J 0 bases, leaving 8 bases between the germline ends. The CDR3 has 13 amino acids. Germline loops: CDR1 GTSNPN, CDR2 SVGIG (reference sequence). The chain's CDR3 is CAWSTGSSYEQYF. Written as DNA, the CDR3 is TGTGCCTGGAGTACAGGGTCCTCCTACGAGCAGTACTTC.

V is TRBV28 and J is TRBJ1-2; D gene ambiguous. The CDR3 runs 11 residues. In germline, CDR1 is MDHEN, CDR2 SYDVKM. V was shortened by 3 bases and J by 5 bases, with 4 bases between the two germline ends. DNA for the CDR3: TGTGCCAGCAGTTTGGTGTATGGCTACACCTTC. This gives the protein CASSLVYGYTF.

V is TRBV7-2 and J is TRBJ2-5; D gene ambiguous. Deletions cut 7 bases from V and 0 bases from J, with 9 bases between. The CDR3 contains 13 residues. Per germline, CDR1 SGHTA and CDR2 FQGNSA. CDR3 sequence reads: CASTPTYQETQYF. The DNA for the CDR3 is TGTGCCAGCACCCCCACCTACCAAGAGACCCAGTACTTC.

The chain links TRBV12-2 to TRBJ2-3. TRBV12-2 is marked as a pseudogene. The CDR3 is made up of 18 amino acids. The chain's CDR3 is CASRLARAGLLQTDTQYF. CDR3 sequence (DNA): TGTGCAAGTCGCTTAGCCAGGGCGGGCCTGTTACAAACAGATACGCAGTATTTT.

The rearrangement joins TRBV29-1 to TRBJ1-2; D unclear. Germline V lookup: CDR1 SQVTM, CDR2 ANQGSEA. V was pared by 1 base and J by 4 bases, with 10 bases between. The CDR3 totals 13 residues. The CDR3 DNA reads as TGCAGCGTTGAAGGTTACGGGTCCTATGGCTACACCTTC. Protein sequence: CSVEGYGSYGYTF.

The rearrangement joins TRBV18 to TRBJ1-1; tentative D call: TRBD1 (5 bases). This CDR3 has 13 amino acids. Germline loops: CDR1 KGHSH, CDR2 LQKENI. V dropped 8 bases and J dropped 0 bases, with 10 bases sitting between them. The CDR3 region is CASTGAVNTEAFF. The DNA for the CDR3 is TGTGCCAGCACTGGGGCGGTGAACACTGAAGCTTTCTTT. The full variable domain, its missing parts supplied by reference TRBV18 and TRBJ1-1, is NAGVMQNPRHLVRRRGQEARLRCSPMKGHSHVYWYRQLPEEGLKFMVYLQKENIIDESGMPKERFSAEFPKEGPSILRIQQVVRGDSAAYFCASTGAVNTEAFFGQGTRLTVV.

This chain joins TRBV15 and TRBJ1-1; D possibly corresponds to TRBD1 (5 bases). The CDR3 spans 15 residues. V lost 5 bases to trimming and J lost 1 base, with 14 bases between them. Germline CDR1 reads LNHNV; CDR2 reads YYDKDF (reference sequence). CDR3 loop: CATSPWGTGNTEAFF. In nucleotides, the CDR3 is TGTGCCACCAGCCCGTGGGGTACAGGGAACACTGAAGCTTTCTTT.